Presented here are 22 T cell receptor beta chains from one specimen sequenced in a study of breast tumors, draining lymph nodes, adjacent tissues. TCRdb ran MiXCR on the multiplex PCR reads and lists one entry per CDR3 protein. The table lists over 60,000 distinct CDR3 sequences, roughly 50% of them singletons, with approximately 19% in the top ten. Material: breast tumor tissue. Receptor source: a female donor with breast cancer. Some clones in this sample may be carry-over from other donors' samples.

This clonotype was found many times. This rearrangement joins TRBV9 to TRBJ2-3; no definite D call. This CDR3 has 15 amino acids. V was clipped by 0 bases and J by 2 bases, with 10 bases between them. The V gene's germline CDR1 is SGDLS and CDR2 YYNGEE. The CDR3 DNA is TGTGCCAGCAGCGTAGTGGGATATTCCACAGATACGCAGTATTTT. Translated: CASSVVGYSTDTQYF.

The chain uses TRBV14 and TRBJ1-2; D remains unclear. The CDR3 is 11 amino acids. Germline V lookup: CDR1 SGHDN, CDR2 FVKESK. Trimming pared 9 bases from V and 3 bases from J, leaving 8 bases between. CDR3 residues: CARRLDYGYTF. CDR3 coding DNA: TGTGCCAGAAGGTTGGACTATGGCTACACCTTC.

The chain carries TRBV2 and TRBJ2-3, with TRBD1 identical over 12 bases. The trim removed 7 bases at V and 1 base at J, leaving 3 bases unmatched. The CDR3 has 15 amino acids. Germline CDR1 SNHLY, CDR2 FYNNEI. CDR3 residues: CASTGDRGRTDTQYF. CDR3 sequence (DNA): TGTGCCAGCACAGGGGACAGGGGGCGCACAGATACGCAGTATTTT.

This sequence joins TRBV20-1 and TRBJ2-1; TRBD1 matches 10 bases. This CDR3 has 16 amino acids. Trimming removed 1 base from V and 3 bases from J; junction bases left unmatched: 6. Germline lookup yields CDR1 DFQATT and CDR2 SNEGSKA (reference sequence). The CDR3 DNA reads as TGCAGTGCTAGAGGGGACAGGGGTGGCGGCTACAATGAGCAGTTCTTC. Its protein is CSARGDRGGGYNEQFF.

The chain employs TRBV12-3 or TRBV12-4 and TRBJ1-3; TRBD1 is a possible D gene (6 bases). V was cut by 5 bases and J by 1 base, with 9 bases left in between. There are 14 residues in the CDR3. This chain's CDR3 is CASSTGYSGNTIYF. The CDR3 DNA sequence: TGTGCCAGCAGTACAGGGTATTCTGGAAACACCATATATTTT.

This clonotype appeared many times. The CDR3, as DNA: TGCAGTGCTTTAGCGGGGGGACCGAGGGAGCAGTTCTTC. It codes for CSALAGGPREQFF. The rearrangement joins TRBV20-1 to TRBJ2-1, with 10 bases matching TRBD2. The CDR3 is 13 residues long. Germline V CDR1 and CDR2: DFQATT, SNEGSKA (reference sequence). Trimming took 5 bases from V and 10 from J; bases not matched to a gene: 8.

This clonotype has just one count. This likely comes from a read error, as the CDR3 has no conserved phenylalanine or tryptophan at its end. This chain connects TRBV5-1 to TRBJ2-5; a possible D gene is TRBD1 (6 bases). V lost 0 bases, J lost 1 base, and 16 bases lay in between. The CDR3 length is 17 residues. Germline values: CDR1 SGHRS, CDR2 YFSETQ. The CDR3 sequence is CASSLGLDRQLQETQYC. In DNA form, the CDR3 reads TGCGCCAGCAGCTTGGGGTTGGACAGACAGCTCCAAGAGACCCAGTACTGC.

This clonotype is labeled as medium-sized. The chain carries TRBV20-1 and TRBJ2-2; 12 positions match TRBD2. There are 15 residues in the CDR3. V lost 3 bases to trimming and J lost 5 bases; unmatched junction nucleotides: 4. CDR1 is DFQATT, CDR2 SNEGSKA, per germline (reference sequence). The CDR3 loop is CSARPSGGGTGELFF. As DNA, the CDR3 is TGCAGTGCTAGGCCTAGCGGGGGGGGGACCGGGGAGCTGTTTTTT.

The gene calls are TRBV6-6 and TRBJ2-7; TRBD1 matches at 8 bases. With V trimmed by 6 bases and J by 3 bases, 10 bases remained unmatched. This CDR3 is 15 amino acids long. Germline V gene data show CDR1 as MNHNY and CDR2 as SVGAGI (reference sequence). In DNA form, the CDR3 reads TGTGCCAGCAGCTTGGCCCAGGGGGCGTTCTACGAGCAGTACTTC. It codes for CASSLAQGAFYEQYF.

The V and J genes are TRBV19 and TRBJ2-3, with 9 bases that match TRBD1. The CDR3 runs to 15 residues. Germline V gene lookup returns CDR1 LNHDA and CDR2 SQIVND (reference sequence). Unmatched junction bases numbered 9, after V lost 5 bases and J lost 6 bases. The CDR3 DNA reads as TGTGCCAGTAGTTACCAGGGACAGGGAGGCGATACGCAGTATTTT. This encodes CASSYQGQGGDTQYF.

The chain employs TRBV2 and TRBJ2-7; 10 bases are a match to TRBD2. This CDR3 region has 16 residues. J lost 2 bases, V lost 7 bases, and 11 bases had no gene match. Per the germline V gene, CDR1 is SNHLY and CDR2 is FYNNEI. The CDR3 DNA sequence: TGTGCCAGCACTGTCTCTAGCGGGAGTTCTCCCTACGAGCAGTACTTC. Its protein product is CASTVSSGSSPYEQYF.

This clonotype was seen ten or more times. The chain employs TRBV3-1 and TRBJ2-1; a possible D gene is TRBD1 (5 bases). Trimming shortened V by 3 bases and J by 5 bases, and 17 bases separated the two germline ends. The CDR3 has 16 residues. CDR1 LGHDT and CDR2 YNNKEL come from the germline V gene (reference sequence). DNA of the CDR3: TGTGCCAGCAGCCACGAACCACAGGCTCGCAACAATGAGCAGTTCTTC. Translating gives CASSHEPQARNNEQFF.

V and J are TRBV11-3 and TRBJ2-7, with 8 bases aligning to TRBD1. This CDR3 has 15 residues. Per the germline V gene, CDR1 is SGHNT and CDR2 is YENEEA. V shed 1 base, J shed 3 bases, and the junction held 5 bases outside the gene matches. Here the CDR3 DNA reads TGTGCCAGCAGCTTAGGTGGACAGGGTTACTACGAGCAGTACTTC. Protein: CASSLGGQGYYEQYF.

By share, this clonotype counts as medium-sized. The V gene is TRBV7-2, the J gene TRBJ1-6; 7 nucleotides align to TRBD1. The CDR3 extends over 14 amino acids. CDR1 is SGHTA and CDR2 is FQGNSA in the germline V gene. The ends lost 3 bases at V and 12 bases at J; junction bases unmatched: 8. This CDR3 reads CASSLANRGEPLHF. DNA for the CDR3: TGTGCCAGCAGCTTGGCTAACAGGGGAGAACCCCTCCACTTT. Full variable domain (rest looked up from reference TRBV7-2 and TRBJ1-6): GAGVSQSPSNKVTEKGKDVELRCDPISGHTALYWYRQSLGQGLEFLIYFQGNSAPDKSGLPSDRFSAERTGGSVSTLTIQRTQQEDSAVYLCASSLANRGEPLHFGNGTRLTVT.

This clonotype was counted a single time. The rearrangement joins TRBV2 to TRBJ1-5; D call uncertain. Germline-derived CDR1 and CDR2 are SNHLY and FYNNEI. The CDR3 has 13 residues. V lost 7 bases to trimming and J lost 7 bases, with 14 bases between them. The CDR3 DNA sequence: TGTGCCAGCACTCAGAGGAATGAGCAGCCCCAGCATTTT. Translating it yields CASTQRNEQPQHF.

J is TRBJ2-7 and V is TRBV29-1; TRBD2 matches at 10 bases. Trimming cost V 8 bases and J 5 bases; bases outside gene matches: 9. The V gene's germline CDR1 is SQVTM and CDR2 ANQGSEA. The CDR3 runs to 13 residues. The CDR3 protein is CSRAASGSNEQYF. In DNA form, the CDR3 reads TGCAGCAGGGCGGCTAGCGGGAGCAACGAGCAGTACTTC.

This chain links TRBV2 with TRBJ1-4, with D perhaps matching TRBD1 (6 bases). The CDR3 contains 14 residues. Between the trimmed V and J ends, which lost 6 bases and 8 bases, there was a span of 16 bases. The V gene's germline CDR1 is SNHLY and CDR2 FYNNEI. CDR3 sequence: CASRNRVLGEKLFF. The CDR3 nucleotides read TGTGCCAGCAGAAACAGGGTGCTAGGGGAAAAACTGTTTTTT.

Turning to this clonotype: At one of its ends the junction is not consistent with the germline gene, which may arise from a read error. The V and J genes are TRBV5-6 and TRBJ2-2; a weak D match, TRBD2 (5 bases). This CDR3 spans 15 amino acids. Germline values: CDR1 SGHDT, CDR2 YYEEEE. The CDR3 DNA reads TGTGCCAGCAGCTTGGACGGAGCTTCCACCGGGGAGCCGTTTTTT. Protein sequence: CASSLDGASTGEPFF.

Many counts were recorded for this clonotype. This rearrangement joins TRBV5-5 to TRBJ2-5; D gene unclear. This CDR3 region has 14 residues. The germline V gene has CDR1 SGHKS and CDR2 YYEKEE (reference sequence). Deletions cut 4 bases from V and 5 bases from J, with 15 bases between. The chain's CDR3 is CASSPLRARETQYF. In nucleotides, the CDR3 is TGTGCCAGCAGCCCTCTTAGGGCTAGGGAGACCCAGTACTTC.

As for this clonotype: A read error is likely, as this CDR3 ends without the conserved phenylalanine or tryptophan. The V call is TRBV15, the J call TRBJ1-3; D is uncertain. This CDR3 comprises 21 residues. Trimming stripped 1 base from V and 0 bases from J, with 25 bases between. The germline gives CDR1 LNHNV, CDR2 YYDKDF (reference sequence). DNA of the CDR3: TGTGCCACCAGCAGAGTTTTTATTCCTCCGCGCACCAGTTCCTCTGGAAACACCATATATCTT. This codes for CATSRVFIPPRTSSSGNTIYL.

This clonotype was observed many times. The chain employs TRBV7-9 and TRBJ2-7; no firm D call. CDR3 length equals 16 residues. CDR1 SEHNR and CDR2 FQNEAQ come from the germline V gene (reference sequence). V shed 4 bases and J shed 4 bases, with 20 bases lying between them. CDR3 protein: CASSSLFSRNVYEQYF. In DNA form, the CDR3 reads TGTGCCAGCAGCTCCCTATTTAGCAGGAATGTATACGAGCAGTACTTC.

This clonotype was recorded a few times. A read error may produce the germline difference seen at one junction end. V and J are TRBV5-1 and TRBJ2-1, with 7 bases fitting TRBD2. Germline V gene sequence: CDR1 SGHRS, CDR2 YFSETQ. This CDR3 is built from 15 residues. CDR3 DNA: TGCGCCAGCGGCTTAGGCGGGAGCTCCTACAATGAGCAGTTCTTC. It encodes CASGLGGSSYNEQFF.